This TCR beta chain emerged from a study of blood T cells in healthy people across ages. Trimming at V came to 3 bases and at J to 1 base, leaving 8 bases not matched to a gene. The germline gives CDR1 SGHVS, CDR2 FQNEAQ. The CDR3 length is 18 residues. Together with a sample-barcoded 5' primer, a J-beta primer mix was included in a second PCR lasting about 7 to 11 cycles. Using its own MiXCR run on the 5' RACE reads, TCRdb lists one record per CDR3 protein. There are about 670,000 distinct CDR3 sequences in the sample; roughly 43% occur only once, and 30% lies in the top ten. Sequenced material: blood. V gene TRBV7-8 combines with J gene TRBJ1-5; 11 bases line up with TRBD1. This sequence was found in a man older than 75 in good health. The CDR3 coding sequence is TGTGCCAGCAGCTTCGACCGGGACAGGGGGGAAAGCAATCAGCCCCAGCATTTT. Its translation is CASSFDRDRGESNQPQHF.